The entry below gives a single T cell receptor (beta chain) sequence along with its context. Its antigen is as yet unknown. These data are taken from a study of T cells in Graves' hyperthyroidism and ophthalmopathy. Patients aged 18 to 65 had newly diagnosed hyperthyroidism lasting under 2 months. There were TCR beta CDR3 regions amplified from RNA transcripts. TCR CDR3 regions were first amplified by RT-PCR with HTBI primers. TCRdb passed the multiplex PCR reads through MiXCR, listing each CDR3 protein once. Of 300,000 or so distinct CDR3 sequences listed, 15% to 20% are singletons. Study-wide results and caveats: Blood also contained most expanded thyroid clonotypes above 0.001. Ophthalmopathy was model-predicted a median roughly 6.5 months pre-onset.

The sequencing input was blood. This TCR was sampled from a woman aged 45-60 years with Graves' hyperthyroidism.

The CDR3 nucleotides read TGTGCCAGCAGCCAAGCCCCTCAGGGAGGAACTGAAGCTTTCTTT. It translates to CASSQAPQGGTEAFF. The gene calls are TRBV4-2 and TRBJ1-1; perhaps TRBD1 as D (5 bases). CDR1 is LGHNA, CDR2 YNFKEQ, per germline. Trimming removed 1 base at V and 5 bases at J, with 14 bases between. The CDR3 contains 15 residues.